This is a list of T cell receptor beta chains from one sample in a study of T cells in Graves' hyperthyroidism and ophthalmopathy. TCRdb independently ran MiXCR on the multiplex PCR reads; one entry per CDR3 protein. The sample has 250,000 to 400,000 distinct CDR3 sequences, roughly an eighth seen once. Source material: blood. The receptors shown here come from a woman in her thirties or forties with Graves' ophthalmopathy. Each CDR3 is given with its conserved first and last residue. The order of the fields is CDR3 protein, CDR3 DNA, J gene, D gene, clone size, V gene. D genes are given only for firm matches. For some rows the clone size is stated as once, few or many, or as a class when expanded; others skip it.

CDR3 protein: CASSLEGARGQVKLFF; CDR3 DNA: TGTGCCAGCAGCCTCGAGGGGGCCCGGGGGCAGGTAAAACTGTTTTTT; J gene: TRBJ1-4; D gene: TRBD1; clone size: few; V gene: TRBV7-9
CDR3 protein: CASRGNQNIQYF; CDR3 DNA: TGTGCCAGCAGAGGCAACCAAAACATTCAGTACTTC; J gene: TRBJ2-4; D gene: .; clone size: many; V gene: TRBV6-1
CDR3 protein: CSARGDGINTEAFF; CDR3 DNA: TGCAGTGCTAGAGGGGACGGAATAAACACTGAAGCTTTCTTT; J gene: TRBJ1-1; D gene: .; clone size: many; V gene: TRBV20-1
CDR3 protein: CASSQEGGTDTQYF; CDR3 DNA: TGTGCCAGCAGCCAAGAAGGTGGCACAGATACGCAGTATTTT; J gene: TRBJ2-3; D gene: .; clone size: few; V gene: TRBV3-1
CDR3 protein: CASSPMGGFSGNTIYF; CDR3 DNA: TGTGCCAGCAGCCCGATGGGAGGTTTTTCTGGAAACACCATATATTTT; J gene: TRBJ1-3; D gene: .; clone size: .; V gene: TRBV6-1
CDR3 protein: CASGDFGQGKTEAFF; CDR3 DNA: TGTGCCAGCGGTGACTTTGGACAGGGAAAGACTGAAGCTTTCTTT; J gene: TRBJ1-1; D gene: TRBD1; clone size: .; V gene: TRBV6-4
CDR3 protein: CSARPPGNLNTEAFF; CDR3 DNA: TGCAGTGCTAGACCGCCGGGAAACTTGAACACTGAAGCTTTCTTT; J gene: TRBJ1-1; D gene: .; clone size: few; V gene: TRBV20-1
CDR3 protein: CASRGRINEKLFF; CDR3 DNA: TGTGCCAGTAGGGGTCGTATTAATGAAAAACTGTTTTTT; J gene: TRBJ1-4; D gene: .; clone size: .; V gene: TRBV6-1
CDR3 protein: CSAEGLAAYNEQFF; CDR3 DNA: TGCAGTGCCGAGGGACTAGCGGCCTACAATGAGCAGTTCTTC; J gene: TRBJ2-1; D gene: TRBD2; clone size: .; V gene: TRBV20-1
CDR3 protein: CASSLSLGNQPQHF; CDR3 DNA: TGTGCCAGCAGTTTATCGTTGGGCAATCAGCCCCAGCATTTT; J gene: TRBJ1-5; D gene: .; clone size: few; V gene: TRBV27
CDR3 protein: CASSEGSGHYYEQYF; CDR3 DNA: TGTGCCAGCAGTGAAGGTTCGGGACATTACTACGAGCAGTACTTC; J gene: TRBJ2-7; D gene: .; clone size: once; V gene: TRBV6-1
CDR3 protein: CSARRLAGGEDTQYF; CDR3 DNA: TGCAGTGCTAGAAGACTAGCGGGAGGGGAAGATACGCAGTATTTT; J gene: TRBJ2-3; D gene: TRBD2; clone size: many; V gene: TRBV20-1
CDR3 protein: CSARYGTSGSNEQFF; CDR3 DNA: TGCAGTGCTCGGTATGGGACTAGCGGGAGTAATGAGCAGTTCTTC; J gene: TRBJ2-1; D gene: TRBD2; clone size: many; V gene: TRBV20-1
CDR3 protein: CASRGGNTIYF; CDR3 DNA: TGTGCCAGCAGGGGTGGAAACACCATATATTTT; J gene: TRBJ1-3; D gene: .; clone size: many; V gene: TRBV27
CDR3 protein: CASSQDKQTGSRSGELFF; CDR3 DNA: TGCGCCAGCAGCCAAGATAAGCAGACAGGGTCTCGGTCCGGGGAGCTGTTTTTT; J gene: TRBJ2-2; D gene: TRBD1; clone size: many; V gene: TRBV4-1
CDR3 protein: CASSQTQGGEQYF; CDR3 DNA: TGTGCCAGCAGCCAGACACAGGGGGGCGAGCAGTACTTC; J gene: TRBJ2-7; D gene: TRBD1; clone size: .; V gene: TRBV14